The 3 T cell receptor beta chains in this list originate from one sample, sequenced in a study of CD8 T cells in ankylosing spondylitis. Study-wide points: Made up of about eight highly homologous variants, a TCR beta motif appeared characteristic of ankylosing spondylitis blood.

Their antigen targets remain unknown. Each CDR3 protein is one row after TCRdb ran MiXCR on the 5' RACE reads. The sample consists of approximately 520,000 distinct CDR3 sequences, approximately 5.3% of them appearing once. Sequenced sample: blood, either unsorted or a sorted T cell fraction (not recorded which). These receptors were taken from a male donor with ankylosing spondylitis.

In its sample, this clonotype was seen many times. The chain recombines TRBV4-3 with TRBJ1-1; D is possibly TRBD1 (5 bases). CDR3 size: 15 residues. Trimming cost V 1 base and J 0 bases, with 9 bases left between them. The germline gives CDR1 LGHNA, CDR2 YSLEER. CDR3 in amino acids: CASSQGQTMNTEAFF. The CDR3 region has the DNA TGCGCCAGCAGCCAAGGACAGACCATGAACACTGAAGCTTTCTTT.

This clonotype was picked up many times. V is TRBV9 and J is TRBJ1-1; D is undetermined. Trimming removed 0 bases from V and 5 bases from J, with 11 bases in between. The CDR3 has 14 amino acids. Germline V lookup: CDR1 SGDLS, CDR2 YYNGEE. CDR3 sequence (DNA): TGTGCCAGCAGCGTAGGGTCCCGTGGGACTGAAGCTTTCTTT. This translates into CASSVGSRGTEAFF.

At least ten counts were recorded for this clonotype. The V call is TRBV20-1, the J call TRBJ1-5; D gene unclear. Germline assignment: CDR1 DFQATT and CDR2 SNEGSKA (reference sequence). V was trimmed by 6 bases and J by 7 bases, leaving 16 bases between them. There are 13 residues in the CDR3. Here the CDR3 DNA reads TGCAGTGCCGTCATAGGTCTCAACCAGCCCCAGCATTTT. Translation: CSAVIGLNQPQHF.